Listed below are T cell receptor beta chains from one sample, sequenced in a study of identical twins. TCRdb re-called the 5' RACE reads through MiXCR, storing one row per CDR3 protein. The profile shows around 1.7 million distinct CDR3 sequences, around 33% of them singletons. The sample comprised cord blood. The receptor source for this set is a newborn girl in good health. Both conserved end residues are part of each CDR3.

j_call | v_call | cdr3_aa
TRBJ1-2 | TRBV6-5 | CASSYRTASNYGYTF
TRBJ2-7 | TRBV5-1 | CASSSRTSGTIPYEQYF
TRBJ1-2 | TRBV10-3 | CAISEVQGVNGYTF
TRBJ1-5 | TRBV28 | CASRWGSFGLSYQPQHF
TRBJ1-1 | TRBV20-1 | CSARGGTDNTEAFF
TRBJ1-2 | TRBV2 | CASSPHPPGYRGYGYTF
TRBJ2-1 | TRBV2 | CASNGGHSYNEQFF
TRBJ1-6 | TRBV20-1 | CSASRGISSPLHF
. | TRBV4-2 | CASSPLVGGRDEQYF
TRBJ2-1 | TRBV5-1 | CASSLAVSGIYNEQFF
TRBJ2-1 | TRBV20-1 | CSAISGSSSYNEQFF
TRBJ1-5 | TRBV6-6 | CASRTQGNQPQHF
TRBJ2-5 | TRBV7-9 | CASSPGPGLAGGRNEQYF
TRBJ1-4 | TRBV15 | CATNSASEKLFF
TRBJ2-7 | TRBV12-3/TRBV12-4 | CASSLLAGVPRHEQYF
TRBJ2-7 | TRBV6-5 | CASSRQGIESYEQYF
TRBJ1-1 | TRBV6-5 | CASTSQVNTEAFF
TRBJ2-3 | TRBV28 | CASSLRQRVITDTQYF
TRBJ2-1 | TRBV18 | CASSPKLAEADEQFF
. | TRBV6-2/TRBV6-3 | CASRQSGGNYNEQYF
TRBJ2-5 | TRBV4-1 | CASSPSLFQETQYF
TRBJ2-7 | TRBV6-2/TRBV6-3 | CASTHAPGKQYF
TRBJ1-5 | TRBV20-1 | CSARAAQHSNQPQHF
TRBJ2-7 | TRBV13 | CASSSIGLAAPYEQYF
TRBJ2-3 | TRBV18 | CASSRASGRTTVTDTQYF
TRBJ2-1 | TRBV12-3/TRBV12-4 | CASSFEAGGVGNEQFF
TRBJ2-1 | TRBV20-1 | CSATDSGTGSYNEQFF
TRBJ2-3 | TRBV21-1 | CASSNGDPSTDTQYF
TRBJ1-1 | TRBV5-1 | CASSWTGRDTEAFF
TRBJ1-1 | TRBV7-8 | CASSLRFPTEAFF
TRBJ2-7 | TRBV2 | CASNAEDYEQYF
TRBJ1-2 | TRBV7-9 | CASRARGNRHYGYTF
TRBJ2-1 | TRBV15 | CATSPPGAVLYNEQFF
TRBJ2-1 | TRBV7-2 | CASSPTSGTSGEQFF
TRBJ2-5 | TRBV13 | CASSSLGRRGTQYF
TRBJ1-6 | TRBV20-1 | CSASRGQRTSPLHF
TRBJ2-7 | TRBV18 | CASSPKVLNEQYF
TRBJ2-5 | TRBV20-1 | CSAPRPRQETQYF
TRBJ1-4 | TRBV6-1 | CASSGYRGRGNEKLFF
TRBJ1-6 | TRBV28 | CASSLANAPTGRPNSPLHF
TRBJ1-2 | TRBV29-1 | CSVFMTNYGYTF
TRBJ2-7 | TRBV21-1 | CASSLSPGLAVYEQYF
TRBJ2-3 | TRBV20-1 | CSAPDRGGSTDTQYF
TRBJ2-1 | TRBV2 | CASMRLAGYEQFF
TRBJ2-1 | TRBV6-6 | CASSYKREGHNEQFF
TRBJ2-7 | TRBV4-1 | CASSQDARDDPTEQYF
TRBJ1-2 | TRBV20-1 | CSARFGRTNYGYTF
TRBJ2-5 | TRBV29-1 | CSVEVAPTQETQYF
TRBJ1-2 | TRBV25-1 | CATEIGYTF